A single sample is the source of the 10 T cell receptor beta chains below, sequenced in a study of early T cells in non-severe SARS-CoV-2 infection. TCRdb re-called the 5' RACE reads through MiXCR, storing one row per CDR3 protein. The table lists tens of thousands of distinct CDR3 sequences, nearly 7.5% of them singletons. Sequenced input: whole blood. These receptors were taken from an adult who was a healthcare worker with PCR-confirmed SARS-CoV-2 infection or an uninfected control (not recorded which).

This clonotype was recorded many times. V is TRBV28 and J is TRBJ1-5; D gene unclear. The CDR3 runs 13 residues. V lost 1 base and J 7 bases, leaving 8 bases between the germline ends. CDR1 and CDR2 (germline): MDHEN, SYDVKM. This CDR3 is CASSLFPGQPQHF. The CDR3 bases are TGTGCCAGCAGTTTATTTCCCGGGCAGCCCCAGCATTTT. The variable domain in full, completed from reference TRBV28 and TRBJ1-5, reads DVKVTQSSRYLVKRTGEKVFLECVQDMDHENMFWYRQDPGLGLRLIYFSYDVKMKEKGDIPEGYSVSREKKERFSLILESASTNQTSMYLCASSLFPGQPQHFGDGTRLSIL.

There are many counts of this clonotype. The chain combines TRBV6-5 with TRBJ2-3, with 13 bases lining up with TRBD2. With 2 bases clipped from V and 7 bases from J, the junction kept 9 bases outside the gene matches. This CDR3 comprises 17 residues. Per the germline V gene, CDR1 is MNHEY and CDR2 is SVGAGI. CDR3 sequence reads: CASSYTAGLAGIHTQYF. Here the CDR3 DNA reads TGTGCCAGCAGTTACACGGCGGGACTAGCGGGGATACATACGCAGTATTTT.

The chain joins TRBV5-1 to TRBJ2-7; 10 bases match TRBD1. Germline-derived CDR1 and CDR2 are SGHRS and YFSETQ. The ends lost 4 bases at V and 6 bases at J; junction bases unmatched: 10. The CDR3 runs to 15 residues. As DNA, the CDR3 is TGCGCCAGCAGCAGAGGGACAGGGGTTGCTCGCGAGCAGTACTTC. Protein: CASSRGTGVAREQYF.

The V and J genes are TRBV7-3 and TRBJ1-1; D remains ambiguous. With 3 bases removed from V and 6 bases from J, the gap between germline ends came to 11 bases. This CDR3 has 13 amino acids. Per the germline V gene, CDR1 is SGHTA and CDR2 is FQGTGA. The chain's CDR3 is CASSLSGRAEAFF. DNA for the CDR3: TGTGCCAGCAGCTTGTCGGGGAGGGCTGAAGCTTTCTTT.

The gene calls are TRBV28 and TRBJ1-1; 7 nucleotides line up with TRBD1. CDR1 and CDR2 (germline): MDHEN, SYDVKM. The V gene end was trimmed by 5 bases and the J gene end by 1 base; junction bases not matched to a gene: 7. The CDR3 spans 15 residues. The CDR3 DNA sequence: TGTGCCAGCAGTCCCCCGACAGGGTGGAACACTGAAGCTTTCTTT. Translation: CASSPPTGWNTEAFF.

J is TRBJ2-6 and V is TRBV6-4, with no clear D. Germline CDR1 is MRHNA and CDR2 is SNTAGT. The CDR3 totals 16 residues. V was shortened by 3 bases and J by 0 bases, with 9 bases between the two germline ends. Here the CDR3 reads CASSEVLGSGANVLTF. In nucleotides, the CDR3 is TGTGCCAGCAGTGAGGTTCTAGGCTCTGGGGCCAACGTCCTGACTTTC.

CDR3 amino acids: CASSYMGSEAFF. The CDR3 DNA reads TGTGCCAGCAGTTACATGGGTTCCGAAGCTTTCTTT. V is TRBV6-5 and J is TRBJ1-1, with D hard to call. V was pared by 2 bases and J by 8 bases, with 9 bases between. CDR1 and CDR2 (germline): MNHEY, SVGAGI. The CDR3 covers 12 residues.

This clonotype was seen many times. This chain connects TRBV10-3 to TRBJ2-7; unclear D gene. The germline V gene has CDR1 ENHRY and CDR2 SYGVKD. Between the trimmed V and J ends, which lost 1 base and 6 bases, there was a span of 13 bases. This CDR3 has 14 amino acids. This chain's CDR3 is CAISEFGPNSEQYF. The CDR3 DNA is TGTGCCATCAGTGAGTTCGGACCGAACTCCGAGCAGTACTTC.

The table lists this clonotype with a few counts. The rearrangement uses TRBV11-2 and TRBJ2-3; 7 bases match TRBD1. The V and J ends lost 5 bases and 4 bases, in that order; junction bases with no gene match: 9. The CDR3 has 15 residues. CDR1 is SGHAT, CDR2 FQNNGV, per germline. The CDR3 region is CASSPDRVRADTQYF. CDR3 coding DNA: TGTGCCAGCAGCCCAGACAGGGTAAGGGCAGATACGCAGTATTTT.

This clonotype was counted only a few times. This sequence joins TRBV7-2 and TRBJ2-7; TRBD1 aligns across 7 bases. The CDR3 extends over 15 amino acids. V trimming: 2 bases; J trimming: 2 bases; junction bases outside the gene matches: 6. From germline, CDR1 is SGHTA and CDR2 FQGNSA. CDR3 amino acids: CASSLYNQGAYEQYF. In nucleotides, the CDR3 is TGTGCCAGCAGCTTATATAACCAGGGGGCCTACGAGCAGTACTTC.